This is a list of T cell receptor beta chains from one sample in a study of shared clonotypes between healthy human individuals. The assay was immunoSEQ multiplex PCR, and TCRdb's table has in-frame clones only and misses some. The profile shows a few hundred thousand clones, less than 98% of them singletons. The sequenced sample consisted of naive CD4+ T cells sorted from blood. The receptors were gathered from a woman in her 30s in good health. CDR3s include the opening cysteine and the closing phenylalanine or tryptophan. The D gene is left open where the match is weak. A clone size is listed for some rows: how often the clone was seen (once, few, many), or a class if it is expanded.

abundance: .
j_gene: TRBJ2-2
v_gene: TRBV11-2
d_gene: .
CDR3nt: TGTGCCAGCAGCCCAACCACCGACAGGGAGGGAACCGGGGAGCTGTTTTTT
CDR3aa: CASSPTTDREGTGELFF

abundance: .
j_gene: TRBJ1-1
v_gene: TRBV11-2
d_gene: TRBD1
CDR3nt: TGTGCCAGCAGCTTGACAGGGGTCCGCTACTTAAACACTGAAGCTTTCTTT
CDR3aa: CASSLTGVRYLNTEAFF

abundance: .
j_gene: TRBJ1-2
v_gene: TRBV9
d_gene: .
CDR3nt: TGTGCCAGCAGCGCAGATAACTATGGCTACACCTTC
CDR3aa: CASSADNYGYTF

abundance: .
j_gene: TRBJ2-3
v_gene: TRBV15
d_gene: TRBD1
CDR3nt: TGTGCCACCAACAGGGGAACTAGCACAGATACGCAGTATTTT
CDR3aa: CATNRGTSTDTQYF

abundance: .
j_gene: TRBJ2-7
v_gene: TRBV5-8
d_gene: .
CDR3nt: TGTGCCAGCAGCTTGTTAATTAGCGTCGACCCCTACGAGCAGTACTTC
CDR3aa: CASSLLISVDPYEQYF

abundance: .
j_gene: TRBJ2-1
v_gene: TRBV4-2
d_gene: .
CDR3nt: TGTGCCAGCAGCCAAGATATTTTAGGCGGCAATGAGCAGTTCTTC
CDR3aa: CASSQDILGGNEQFF

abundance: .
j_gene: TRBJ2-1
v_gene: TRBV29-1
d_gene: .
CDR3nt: TGCAGCGTTGAAGATCCGTCTAGACTTTTCTACAATGAGCAGTTCTTC
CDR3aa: CSVEDPSRLFYNEQFF

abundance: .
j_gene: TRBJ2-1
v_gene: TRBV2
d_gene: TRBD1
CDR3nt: TGTGCCAGCAGTGAGCCCGGACAGGGGGCCGGATACAATGAGCAGTTCTTC
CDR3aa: CASSEPGQGAGYNEQFF

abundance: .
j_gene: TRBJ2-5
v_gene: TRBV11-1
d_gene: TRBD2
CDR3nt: TGTGCCAGCAGCCGTAGCGGGAGCCTCGAGACCCAGTACTTC
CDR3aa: CASSRSGSLETQYF

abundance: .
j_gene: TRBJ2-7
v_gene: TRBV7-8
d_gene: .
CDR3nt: TGTGCCAGCAGCACGAGCCCAGGGCCCTCCTACGAGCAGTACTTC
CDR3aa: CASSTSPGPSYEQYF

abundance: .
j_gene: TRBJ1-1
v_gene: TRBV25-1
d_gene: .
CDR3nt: TGTGCCAGCAGTGAAAGCGGCAGGGAGGAAGCTTTCTTT
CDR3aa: CASSESGREEAFF

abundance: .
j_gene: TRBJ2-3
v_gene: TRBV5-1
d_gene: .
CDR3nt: TGCGCCAGCAGCTTGGTATCGAGAGGGCCTGGCACAGATACGCAGTATTTT
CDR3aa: CASSLVSRGPGTDTQYF

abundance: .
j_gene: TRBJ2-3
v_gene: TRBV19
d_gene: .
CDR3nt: TGTGCCAGTAGTGTTAGGGAGAGTAGTACAAATACGCAGTATTTT
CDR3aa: CASSVRESSTNTQYF

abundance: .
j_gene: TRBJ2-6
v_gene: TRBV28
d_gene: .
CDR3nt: TGTGCCAGCAGTACAAGGGCCGGGGCCAACGTCCTGACTTTC
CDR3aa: CASSTRAGANVLTF

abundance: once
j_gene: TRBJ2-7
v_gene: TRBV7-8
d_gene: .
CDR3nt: TGTGCCAGCAGCTTAATGGGGGCGACGGACTACGAGCAGTACTTC
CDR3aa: CASSLMGATDYEQYF

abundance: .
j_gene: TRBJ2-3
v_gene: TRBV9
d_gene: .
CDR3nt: TGTGCCAGCAGCGTAATGTCTACCATGGTGGGATCAGATACGCAGTATTTT
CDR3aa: CASSVMSTMVGSDTQYF